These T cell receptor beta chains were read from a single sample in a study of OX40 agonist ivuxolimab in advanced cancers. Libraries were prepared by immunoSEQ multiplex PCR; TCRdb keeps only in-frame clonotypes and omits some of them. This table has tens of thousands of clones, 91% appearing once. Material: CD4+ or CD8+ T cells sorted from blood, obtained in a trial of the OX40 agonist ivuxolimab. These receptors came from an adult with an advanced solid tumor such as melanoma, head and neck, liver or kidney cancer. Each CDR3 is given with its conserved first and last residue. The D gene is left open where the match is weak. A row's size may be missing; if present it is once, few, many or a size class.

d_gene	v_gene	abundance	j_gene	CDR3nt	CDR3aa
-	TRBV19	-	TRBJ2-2	TGTGCCAGTAGGAATTACAGAAGCACCGGGGAGCTGTTTTTT	CASRNYRSTGELFF
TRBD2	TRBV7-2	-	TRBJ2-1	TGTGCCAGCAGCCCCCGGCTAGCGGGAAACAATGAGCAGTTCTTC	CASSPRLAGNNEQFF
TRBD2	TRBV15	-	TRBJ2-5	TGTGCCACCAGCACGGGGGGAGTGGTACAAGAGACCCAGTACTTC	CATSTGGVVQETQYF
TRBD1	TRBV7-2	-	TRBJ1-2	TGTGCCAGCAGCACCTCTCCCCGGCAGGGGGGAGGCTACACCTTC	CASSTSPRQGGGYTF
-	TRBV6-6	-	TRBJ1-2	TGTGCCAGCAGCCGGGACAAGGGATTGTATGGCTACACCTTC	CASSRDKGLYGYTF
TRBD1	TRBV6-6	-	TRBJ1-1	TGTGCCAGCAGTTACACCCAGGGGGACACTGAAGCTTTCTTT	CASSYTQGDTEAFF
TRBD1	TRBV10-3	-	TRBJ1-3	TGTGCCATCAGGGATCGGACAGGAACTGGAAACACCATATATTTT	CAIRDRTGTGNTIYF
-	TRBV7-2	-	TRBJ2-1	TGTGCCAGCACCTCGGGGTCCAACACCTACAATGAGCAGTTCTTC	CASTSGSNTYNEQFF
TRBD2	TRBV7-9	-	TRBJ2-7	TGTGCCAGCAGTCTTGCCCTAGCGGGAGGGTCGTCCTACGAGCAGTACTTC	CASSLALAGGSSYEQYF
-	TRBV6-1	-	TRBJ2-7	TGTGCCAGCAGTTCGGACTCCTACGAGCAGTACTTC	CASSSDSYEQYF
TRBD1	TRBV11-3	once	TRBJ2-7	TGTGCCAGCAGCCCTGCAGGACAGGGATCCTACGAGCAGTACTTC	CASSPAGQGSYEQYF
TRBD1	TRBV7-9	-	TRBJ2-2	TGTGCCAGCAGCTCCAGACAGGGGGCTGGCACCGGGGAGCTGTTTTTT	CASSSRQGAGTGELFF
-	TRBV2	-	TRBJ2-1	TGTGCCAGCAGGGACCCGGGACCAAACCCCAATGAGCAGTTCTTC	CASRDPGPNPNEQFF
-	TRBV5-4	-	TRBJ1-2	TGTGCCAGCAGCTTGGTCGGGCTGAGTGGCTACACCTTC	CASSLVGLSGYTF
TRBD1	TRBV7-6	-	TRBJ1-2	TGTGCCAGCAGCTTAGAAGACACAGGGGTTGGCTACACCTTC	CASSLEDTGVGYTF
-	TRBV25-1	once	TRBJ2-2	TGTGCCAGCAGTAGAGGAGGGACCGGGGAGCTGTTTTTT	CASSRGGTGELFF